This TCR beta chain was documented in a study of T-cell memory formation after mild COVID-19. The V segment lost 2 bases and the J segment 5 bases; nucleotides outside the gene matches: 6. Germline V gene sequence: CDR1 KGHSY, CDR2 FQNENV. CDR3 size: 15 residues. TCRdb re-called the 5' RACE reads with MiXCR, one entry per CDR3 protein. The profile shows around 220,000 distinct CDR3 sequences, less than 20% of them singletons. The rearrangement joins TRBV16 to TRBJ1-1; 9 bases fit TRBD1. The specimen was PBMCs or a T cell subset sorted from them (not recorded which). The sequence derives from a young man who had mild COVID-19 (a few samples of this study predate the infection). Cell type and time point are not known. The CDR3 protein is CASSQETGGYTEAFF. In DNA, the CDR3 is TGTGCCAGCAGCCAAGAGACAGGGGGATATACTGAAGCTTTCTTT.